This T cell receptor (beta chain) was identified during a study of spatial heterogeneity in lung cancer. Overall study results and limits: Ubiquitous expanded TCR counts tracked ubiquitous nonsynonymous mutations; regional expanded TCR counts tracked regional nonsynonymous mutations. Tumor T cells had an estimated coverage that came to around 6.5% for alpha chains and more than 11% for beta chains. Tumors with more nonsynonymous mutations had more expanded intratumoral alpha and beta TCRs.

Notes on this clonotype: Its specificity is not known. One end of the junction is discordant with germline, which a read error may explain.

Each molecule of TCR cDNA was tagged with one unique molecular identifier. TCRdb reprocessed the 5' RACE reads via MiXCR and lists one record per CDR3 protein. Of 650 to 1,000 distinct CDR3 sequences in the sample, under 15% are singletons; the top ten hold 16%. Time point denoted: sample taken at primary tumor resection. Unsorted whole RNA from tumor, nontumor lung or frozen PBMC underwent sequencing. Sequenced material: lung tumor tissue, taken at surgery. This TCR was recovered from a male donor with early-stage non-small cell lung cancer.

The CDR3 DNA reads as TGTGCCAGTAGTGGAGGTTTTGGAAGGGGGAAGGATCAGCCCCAGCATTTT. Protein product: CASSGGFGRGKDQPQHF. V usage is TRBV6-1 and J usage is TRBJ1-5; a weak D match, TRBD1 (6 bases). Germline-derived CDR1 and CDR2 are MNHNS and SASEGT. The CDR3 is made up of 17 amino acids.